Shown below are 17 T cell receptor beta chains from a single sample sequenced in a study of shared clonotypes between healthy human individuals. The data were produced by immunoSEQ multiplex PCR, yet TCRdb's version contains in-frame clones alone and is incomplete. Among about 2.4 million clones listed, over 85% were seen once. Sequenced input: naive CD4+ T cells from PBMCs. Noted subset: CD45RA+ positively selected. These receptors originate from a man aged 18-30 years in good health. Some clones in this sample may be carry-over from other donors' samples.

J is TRBJ2-7 and V is TRBV23-1, with TRBD1 matching over 8 bases. TRBV23-1 is an open reading frame, and its role is uncertain. With 7 bases clipped from V and 3 bases from J, the junction kept 11 bases outside the gene matches. The CDR3 sequence is 15 residues long. The CDR3: CASKRTGWVYYEQYF. In nucleotides, the CDR3 is TGCGCCAGCAAAAGGACAGGGTGGGTATACTACGAGCAGTACTTC.

The gene calls are TRBV30 and TRBJ2-6; 8 bases agree with TRBD1. Germline V gives CDR1 GTSNPN, CDR2 SVGIG (reference sequence). This CDR3 is 17 amino acids long. V gave up 4 bases and J gave up 2 bases; unmatched junction bases: 10. Written as DNA, the CDR3 is TGTGCCTGGACCCGGGACAGGAGCTTACCTGGGGCCAACGTCCTGACTTTC. Translated: CAWTRDRSLPGANVLTF.

V gene TRBV7-8 combines with J gene TRBJ2-1; D assignment may be TRBD1 or TRBD2 (5 bases each). CDR3 length: 15 amino acids. Trimming stripped 3 bases from V and 3 bases from J, with 12 bases between. CDR1 is SGHVS, CDR2 FQNEAQ, per germline. The CDR3 DNA is TGTGCCAGCAGCTTGGTCGCGAGGGGCTACAATGAGCAGTTCTTC. Translated, it gives CASSLVARGYNEQFF.

J is TRBJ2-2 and V is TRBV5-1, with D perhaps matching TRBD1 (5 bases). Trimming removed 4 bases at V and 7 bases at J, with 23 bases between. This CDR3 contains 17 residues. The germline CDR1 and CDR2 sequences are SGHRS and YFSETQ. CDR3 DNA: TGCGCCAGCAGCCACCAAACTGGAATGCCTAGGGGCGGGGAGCTGTTTTTT. Its protein product is CASSHQTGMPRGGELFF. Using reference TRBV5-1 and TRBJ2-2 for the parts outside the CDR3, the full variable domain is KAGVTQTPRYLIKTRGQQVTLSCSPISGHRSVSWYQQTPGQGLQFLFEYFSETQRNKGNFPGRFSGRQFSNSRSEMNVSTLELGDSALYLCASSHQTGMPRGGELFFGEGSRLTVL.

This chain uses TRBV29-1 with TRBJ2-2; TRBD1 matches 8 bases. The CDR3 extends over 15 amino acids. Germline CDR1 reads SQVTM; CDR2 reads ANQGSEA. The trim removed 3 bases at V and 5 bases at J, leaving 8 bases unmatched. The CDR3 sequence: CSVDRGLSSTGELFF. The CDR3 DNA reads TGCAGCGTTGACAGGGGGCTTTCTTCGACCGGGGAGCTGTTTTTT.

Regarding this clone: This specimen includes other DNA sequences encoding the same CDR3. This rearrangement joins TRBV9 to TRBJ2-1, with D perhaps TRBD1 (6 bases). Germline CDR1 SGDLS, CDR2 YYNGEE. This CDR3 comprises 15 residues. V lost 0 bases and J 0 bases, leaving 7 bases between the germline ends. CDR3 region: CASSVVGGSYNEQFF. CDR3 DNA sequence: TGTGCCAGCAGCGTAGTAGGGGGCTCCTACAATGAGCAGTTCTTC.

The chain couples TRBV27 to TRBJ1-3; D unclear. The V gene's germline CDR1 is MNHEY and CDR2 SMNVEV (reference sequence). The CDR3 is 14 residues long. Trimming took 3 bases from V and 0 from J, leaving 6 bases between them. CDR3 DNA sequence: TGTGCCAGCAGTTTGGCCAGCTCTGGAAACACCATATATTTT. Residues: CASSLASSGNTIYF.

Here the CDR3 reads CAISEYRTRANTGELFF. The CDR3 DNA follows: TGTGCCATCAGTGAGTACCGGACTAGGGCGAACACCGGGGAGCTGTTTTTT. The gene calls are TRBV10-3 and TRBJ2-2, with 7 positions matching TRBD2. After removal of 1 base from V and 0 bases from J, the junction contained 5 bases not matched to a gene. Germline assignment: CDR1 ENHRY and CDR2 SYGVKD. This CDR3 spans 17 amino acids.

This chain uses TRBV5-1 with TRBJ1-2; D might be TRBD1 (5 bases). V was trimmed by 0 bases and J by 13 bases, leaving 13 bases between them. Looked up from germline, CDR1 is SGHRS and CDR2 is YFSETQ. This CDR3 comprises 12 residues. As DNA, the CDR3 is TGCGCCAGCAGCTTGGAAGACAGCTCGGCCACCTTC. Encoded protein: CASSLEDSSATF. The variable domain in full, with the rest retrieved from reference TRBV5-1 and TRBJ1-2, is KAGVTQTPRYLIKTRGQQVTLSCSPISGHRSVSWYQQTPGQGLQFLFEYFSETQRNKGNFPGRFSGRQFSNSRSEMNVSTLELGDSALYLCASSLEDSSATFGSGTRLTVV.

The V gene is TRBV6-5, the J gene TRBJ2-7; D call uncertain. CDR1 and CDR2 from the germline V gene are MNHEY and SVGAGI. V was pared by 6 bases and J by 1 base, with 13 bases between. This CDR3 contains 14 residues. CDR3 sequence: CASRRLEASYEQYF. As DNA, the CDR3 is TGTGCCAGCAGACGTCTGGAAGCTTCCTACGAGCAGTACTTC.

About this clone itself: The sample holds other DNA sequences that translate to the same CDR3. CDR3 DNA: TGCGCCAGCAGCTTGGGAGACTACAATGAGCAGTTCTTC. Translating gives CASSLGDYNEQFF. V is TRBV5-1 and J is TRBJ2-1; D gene ambiguous. The germline V gene encodes CDR1 SGHRS and CDR2 YFSETQ. Trimming shortened V by 0 bases and J by 3 bases, and 4 bases separated the two germline ends. There are 13 residues in the CDR3.

V and J are TRBV25-1 and TRBJ2-2, with 11 bases fitting TRBD2. V was clipped by 2 bases and J by 4 bases; unmatched bases: 3. CDR1 and CDR2 (germline): MGHDK, SYGVNS. This CDR3 has 16 amino acids. The CDR3 loop reads CASSEPGLAATGELFF. CDR3 in DNA: TGTGCCAGCAGTGAACCGGGACTAGCGGCCACCGGGGAGCTGTTTTTT.

The CDR3 loop is CASSPWASLANTGELFF. DNA for the CDR3: TGTGCCAGCAGCCCATGGGCCTCACTGGCTAACACCGGGGAGCTGTTTTTT. The V call is TRBV27, the J call TRBJ2-2, with D unclear. This CDR3 region has 17 residues. Germline CDR1 MNHEY, CDR2 SMNVEV (reference sequence). V was clipped by 6 bases and J by 2 bases, with 19 bases between them.

The chain links TRBV5-1 to TRBJ2-3, with 12 bases matching TRBD2. CDR3 length: 14 amino acids. CDR1 is SGHRS, CDR2 YFSETQ, per germline. V trimming: 9 bases; J trimming: 5 bases; junction bases outside the gene matches: 7. CDR3 nucleotide sequence: TGCGCCACCCGGACTAGCGGGGTTGTAGATACGCAGTATTTT. It translates to CATRTSGVVDTQYF. The variable domain in full, with the rest retrieved from reference TRBV5-1 and TRBJ2-3, is KAGVTQTPRYLIKTRGQQVTLSCSPISGHRSVSWYQQTPGQGLQFLFEYFSETQRNKGNFPGRFSGRQFSNSRSEMNVSTLELGDSALYLCATRTSGVVDTQYFGPGTRLTVL.

V and J are TRBV4-3 and TRBJ2-5, with D perhaps matching TRBD2 (6 bases). Germline assignment: CDR1 LGHNA and CDR2 YSLEER. V was cut by 5 bases and J by 2 bases, with 12 bases left in between. The CDR3 has 14 amino acids. CDR3 residues: CASSDRRGQETQYF. The CDR3 coding sequence is TGCGCCAGCAGCGACCGGCGGGGACAAGAGACCCAGTACTTC.

The chain employs TRBV11-2 and TRBJ2-1, with D tentatively TRBD2 (6 bases). CDR1 and CDR2 from the germline V gene are SGHAT and FQNNGV. V was pared by 5 bases and J by 5 bases, with 10 bases between. The CDR3 spans 13 residues. In DNA, the CDR3 is TGTGCCAGCAGCATTAGCGGAAACAATGAGCAGTTCTTC. Residues: CASSISGNNEQFF.

The genes are TRBV6-1 and TRBJ1-5; D might be TRBD1 (6 bases). From germline, CDR1 is MNHNS and CDR2 SASEGT. The V end was cut by 7 bases, the J end by 1 base, with 8 bases between. The CDR3 contains 13 residues. The CDR3 nucleotides are TGTGCCAGCATGCAGGGGAGCAATCAGCCCCAGCATTTT. As protein: CASMQGSNQPQHF.